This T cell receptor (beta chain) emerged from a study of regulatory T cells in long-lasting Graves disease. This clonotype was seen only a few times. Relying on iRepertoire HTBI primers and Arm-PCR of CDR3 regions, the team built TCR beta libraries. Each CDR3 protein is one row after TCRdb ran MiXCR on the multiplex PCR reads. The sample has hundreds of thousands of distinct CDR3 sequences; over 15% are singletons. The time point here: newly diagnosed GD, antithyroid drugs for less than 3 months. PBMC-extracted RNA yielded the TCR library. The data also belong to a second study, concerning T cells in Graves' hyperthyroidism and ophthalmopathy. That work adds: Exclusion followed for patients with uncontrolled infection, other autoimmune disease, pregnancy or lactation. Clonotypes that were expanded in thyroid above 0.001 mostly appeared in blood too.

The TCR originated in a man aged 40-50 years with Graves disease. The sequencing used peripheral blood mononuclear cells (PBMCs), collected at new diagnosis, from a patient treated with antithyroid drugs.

As DNA, the CDR3 is TGTGCCAGCAGGCCGGGACAGGGGGTCTCTGGGGCCAACGTCCTGACTTTC. Its translation is CASRPGQGVSGANVLTF. The V and J genes are TRBV2 and TRBJ2-6; 11 nucleotides agree with TRBD1. Trimming took 6 bases from V and 0 from J; bases not matched to a gene: 4. Per the germline V gene, CDR1 is SNHLY and CDR2 is FYNNEI. The CDR3 has 17 residues.